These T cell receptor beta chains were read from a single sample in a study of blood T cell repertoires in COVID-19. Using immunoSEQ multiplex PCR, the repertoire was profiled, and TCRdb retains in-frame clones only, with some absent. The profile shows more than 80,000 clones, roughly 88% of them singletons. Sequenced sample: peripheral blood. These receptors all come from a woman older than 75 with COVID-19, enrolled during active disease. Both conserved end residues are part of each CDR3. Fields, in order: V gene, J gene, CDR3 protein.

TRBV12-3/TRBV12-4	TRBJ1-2	CASSFYEFGYTF
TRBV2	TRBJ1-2	CASSVGQGGLYGYTF
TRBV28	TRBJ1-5	CASSLVDRPPQHF
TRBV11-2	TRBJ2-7	CASSLHGYEQYF
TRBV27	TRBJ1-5	CASSPDKINQPQHF
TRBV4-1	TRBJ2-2	CASSQDLGWAGGGETGELFF
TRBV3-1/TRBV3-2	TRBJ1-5	CASSPTLDQPQHF
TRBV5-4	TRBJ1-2	CASSPKQTGWHYGYTF
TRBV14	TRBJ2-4	CASSPRDRVGNIQYF
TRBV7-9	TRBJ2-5	CATTGEQETQYF
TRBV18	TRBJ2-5	CASSPPTGLETQYF
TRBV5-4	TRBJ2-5	CASSFGQGVETQYF
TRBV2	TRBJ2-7	CASSGGTSPEQYF
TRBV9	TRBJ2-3	CASSPWVGADTQYF
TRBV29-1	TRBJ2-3	CSVGGPTDTQYF
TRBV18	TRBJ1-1	CASSPGQGMNTEAFF
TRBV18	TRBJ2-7	CASSPFPGQSSYEQYF
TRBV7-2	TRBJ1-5	CASSLRSNQPQHF
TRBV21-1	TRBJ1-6	CASGGRGLDSPLHF
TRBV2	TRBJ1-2	CASSERSGERRNGYTF
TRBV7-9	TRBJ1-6	CASTPGQGAPNSPLHF
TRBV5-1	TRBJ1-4	CASTRRPEEKLFF
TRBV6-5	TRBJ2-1	CASSRDSYNEQFF
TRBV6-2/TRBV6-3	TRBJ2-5	CASSSPGTRWGTSQYF
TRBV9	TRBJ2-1	CASSPRLVPNEQFF
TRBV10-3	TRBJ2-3	CAISTRPGGWTDTQYF
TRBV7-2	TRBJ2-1	CASSSPPQAYPNEQFF
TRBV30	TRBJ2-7	CAWSVLGRGFNEQYF
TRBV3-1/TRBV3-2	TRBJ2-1	CASSRSGQGRNEQFF
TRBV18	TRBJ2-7	CASSPIAGGPYEQYF
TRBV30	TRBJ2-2	CAWSRLRVGELFF
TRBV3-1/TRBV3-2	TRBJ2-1	CASSERQVNEQFF
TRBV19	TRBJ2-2	CATLRTGKTGELFF
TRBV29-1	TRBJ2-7	CSAASTHEQYF
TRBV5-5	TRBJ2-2	CASSLAQGTGELFF
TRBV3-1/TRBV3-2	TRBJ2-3	CASSQLRLNTQYF
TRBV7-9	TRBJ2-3	CASSARTGPDTQYF
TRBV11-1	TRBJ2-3	CASSLVGTQYF
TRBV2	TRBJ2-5	CASSRQGIGETQYF
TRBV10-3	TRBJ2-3	CAISDSGAATEDTQYF
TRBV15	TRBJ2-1	CATSRDLARTYEQFF
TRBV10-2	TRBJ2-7	CASRLAGVREQYF
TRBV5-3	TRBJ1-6	CARSWDRSSYNSPLHF
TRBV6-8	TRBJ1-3	CASSYALGNTIYF
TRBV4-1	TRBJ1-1	CASSQGTISGAFF
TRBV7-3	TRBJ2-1	CASSPGLADYNEQFF
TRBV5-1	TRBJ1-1	CASSSQGNTEAFF
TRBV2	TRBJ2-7	CASSDILLAGFSEQYF
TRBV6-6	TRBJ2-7	CASSYATAYEQYF
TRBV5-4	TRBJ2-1	CASSEGTSGGLGEQFF
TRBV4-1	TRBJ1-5	CASSPRRDRPQHF
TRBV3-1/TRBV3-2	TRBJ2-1	CASSQGVSGRYNEQFF
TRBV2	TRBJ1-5	CASSESRGQPQHF
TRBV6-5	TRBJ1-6	CASSWTLKGSPLHF